The entry below describes one TCR beta chain. Its specificity is not known. This specimen comes from a study of cytomegalovirus exposure and HLA in healthy donors. Study information: Earlier, 117 million unique TCR beta sequences were recovered from some 200 million T cells by an analysis. Unique TCRs numbering some 93 million, obtained from HLA-typed donors, made up an early data release.

The PCR contained 60 Vbeta and 13 Jbeta primers. The method was immunoSEQ multiplex PCR; TCRdb's version includes in-frame clones alone and lacks a portion of them. The sample records 150,000 to 200,000 clones, about 80% being singletons. Though nominally healthy at sampling, donors likely had unrecorded immune exposures. Study conclusions and caveats: A few chains tied to CMV proved CMV antigen-specific in vitro.

Source material: PBMCs. The TCR comes from a woman in her thirties in good health and CMV-seronegative.

This CDR3 is CASSVGGTGDGYEQYF. The CDR3 DNA follows: TGTGCCAGCAGCGTAGGGGGGACAGGGGATGGATACGAGCAGTACTTC. V gene TRBV9 combines with J gene TRBJ2-7, with 10 bases fitting TRBD1. This CDR3 comprises 16 residues. In germline, CDR1 is SGDLS, CDR2 YYNGEE. V gave up 0 bases and J gave up 4 bases; unmatched junction bases: 7.